The 3 T cell receptor beta chains in this list originate from one sample, sequenced in a study of blood T cell repertoires in COVID-19 (dated by TCRdb to about 2020). The library was built by means of the immunoSEQ multiplex PCR assay. In its TCRdb copy, this immuneACCESS table keeps in-frame sequences only and misses some clones. Where compared with another copy, unresolved V genes explain less than half of these, and the others have no known cause. The sample includes about 120,000 clones, with over 65% observed a single time. Together, the top ten hold around 2.3% of the sample. The sequenced material came from peripheral blood. The receptors derive from a man aged 30-40 years with acute or convalescent COVID-19.

This sequence joins TRBV7-2 and TRBJ2-3, with TRBD2 identical over 16 bases. The germline V gene encodes CDR1 SGHTA and CDR2 FQGNSA. Trimming took 6 bases from V and 3 from J; bases not matched to a gene: 3. The CDR3 spans 16 residues. CDR3 loop: CASREGLAGGTDTQYF. The CDR3 DNA follows: TGTGCCAGCAGGGAGGGACTAGCGGGGGGGACAGATACGCAGTATTTT.

In its sample, this clone was seen a few times. The chain couples TRBV4-3 to TRBJ1-1; tentative D call: TRBD1 (6 bases). The V end lost 0 bases, the J end lost 1 base, and 9 bases lay between the germline ends. Germline V CDR1 and CDR2: LGHNA, YSLEER. There are 15 residues in the CDR3. Here the CDR3 DNA reads TGCGCCAGCAGCCAAGATGTGGACAGGAACACTGAAGCTTTCTTT. Its protein product is CASSQDVDRNTEAFF.

The chain combines TRBV6-5 with TRBJ2-2; 12 bases are shared with TRBD2. J was trimmed by 5 bases and V by 6 bases; bases with no gene match: 4. The CDR3 spans 15 residues. The germline V gene encodes CDR1 MNHEY and CDR2 SVGAGI. The CDR3 nucleotides read TGTGCCAGCAGACCTGGACTAGCGGGGACCGGGGAGCTGTTTTTT. Its protein product is CASRPGLAGTGELFF.